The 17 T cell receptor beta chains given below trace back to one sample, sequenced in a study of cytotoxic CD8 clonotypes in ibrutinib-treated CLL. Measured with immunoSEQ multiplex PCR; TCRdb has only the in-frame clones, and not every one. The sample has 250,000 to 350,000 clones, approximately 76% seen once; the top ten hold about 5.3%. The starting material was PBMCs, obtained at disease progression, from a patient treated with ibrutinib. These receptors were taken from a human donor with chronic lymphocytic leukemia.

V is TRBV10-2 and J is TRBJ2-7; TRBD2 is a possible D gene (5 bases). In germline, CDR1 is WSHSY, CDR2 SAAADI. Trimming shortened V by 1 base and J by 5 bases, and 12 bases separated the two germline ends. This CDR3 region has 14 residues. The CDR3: CASSEWGVFDEQYF. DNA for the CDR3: TGCGCCAGCAGTGAGTGGGGAGTATTCGACGAGCAGTACTTC.

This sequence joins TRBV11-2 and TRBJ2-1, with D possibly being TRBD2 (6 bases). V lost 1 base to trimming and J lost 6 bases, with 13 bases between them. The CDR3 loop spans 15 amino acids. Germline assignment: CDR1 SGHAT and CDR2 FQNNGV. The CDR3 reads CASSLVRRGANEQFF. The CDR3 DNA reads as TGTGCCAGCAGCTTAGTACGTCGCGGGGCCAATGAGCAGTTCTTC.

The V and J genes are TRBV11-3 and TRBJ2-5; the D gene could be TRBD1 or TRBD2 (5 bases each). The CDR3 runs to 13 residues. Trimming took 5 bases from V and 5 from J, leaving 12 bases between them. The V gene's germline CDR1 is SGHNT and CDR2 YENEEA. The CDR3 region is CASSIGTLETQYF. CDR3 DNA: TGTGCCAGCAGCATCGGGACGTTGGAGACCCAGTACTTC.

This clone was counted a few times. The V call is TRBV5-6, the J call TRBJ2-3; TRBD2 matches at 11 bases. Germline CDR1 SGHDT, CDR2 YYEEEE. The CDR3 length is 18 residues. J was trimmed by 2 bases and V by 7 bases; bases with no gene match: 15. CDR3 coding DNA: TGTGCCAGCGCGGCCCCTCTACGACTAGCGGGGATCACAGATACGCAGTATTTT. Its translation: CASAAPLRLAGITDTQYF.

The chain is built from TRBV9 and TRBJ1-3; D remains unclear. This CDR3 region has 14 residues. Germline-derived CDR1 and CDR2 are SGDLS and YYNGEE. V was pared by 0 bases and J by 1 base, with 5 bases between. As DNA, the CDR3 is TGTGCCAGCAGCGTAGCCCCATCTGGAAACACCATATATTTT. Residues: CASSVAPSGNTIYF.

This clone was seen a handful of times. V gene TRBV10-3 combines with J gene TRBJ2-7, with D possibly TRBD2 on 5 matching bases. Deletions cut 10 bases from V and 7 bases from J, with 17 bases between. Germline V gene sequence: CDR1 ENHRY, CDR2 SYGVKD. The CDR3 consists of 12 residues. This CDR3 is CATENSQREQYF. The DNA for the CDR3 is TGTGCCACCGAGAACAGTCAGCGGGAGCAGTACTTC.

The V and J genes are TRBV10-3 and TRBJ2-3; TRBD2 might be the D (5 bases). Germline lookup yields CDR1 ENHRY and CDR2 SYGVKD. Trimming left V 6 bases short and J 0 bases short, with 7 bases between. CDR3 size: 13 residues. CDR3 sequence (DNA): TGTGCCATCAGCGGGGTGAGCACAGATACGCAGTATTTT. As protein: CAISGVSTDTQYF.

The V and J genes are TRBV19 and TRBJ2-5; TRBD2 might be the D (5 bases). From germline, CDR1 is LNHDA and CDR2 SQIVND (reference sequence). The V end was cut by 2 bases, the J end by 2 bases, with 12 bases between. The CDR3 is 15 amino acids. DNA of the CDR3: TGTGCCAGTAGTATACGGGGTCCTGGTCAAGAGACCCAGTACTTC. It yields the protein CASSIRGPGQETQYF.

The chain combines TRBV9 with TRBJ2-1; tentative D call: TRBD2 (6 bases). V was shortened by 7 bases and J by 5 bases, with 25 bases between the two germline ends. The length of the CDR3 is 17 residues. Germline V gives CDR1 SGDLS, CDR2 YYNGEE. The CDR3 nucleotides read TGTGCCAGCTACCCGGGAGTTGAGAGGGACGGGCACAATGAGCAGTTCTTC. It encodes CASYPGVERDGHNEQFF.

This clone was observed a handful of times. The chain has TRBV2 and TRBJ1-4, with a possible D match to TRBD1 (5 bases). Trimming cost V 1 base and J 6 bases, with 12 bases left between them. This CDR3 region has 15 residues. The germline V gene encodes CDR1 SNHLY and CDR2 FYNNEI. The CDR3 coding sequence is TGTGCCAGCAGTGAAGACAGGACAAGGGATGAAAAACTGTTTTTT. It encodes CASSEDRTRDEKLFF.

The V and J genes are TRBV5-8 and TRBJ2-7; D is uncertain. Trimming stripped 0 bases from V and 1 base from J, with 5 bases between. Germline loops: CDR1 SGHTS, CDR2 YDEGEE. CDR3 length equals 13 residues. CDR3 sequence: CASSLDRSYEQYF. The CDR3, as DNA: TGTGCCAGCAGCTTGGACAGATCCTACGAGCAGTACTTC.

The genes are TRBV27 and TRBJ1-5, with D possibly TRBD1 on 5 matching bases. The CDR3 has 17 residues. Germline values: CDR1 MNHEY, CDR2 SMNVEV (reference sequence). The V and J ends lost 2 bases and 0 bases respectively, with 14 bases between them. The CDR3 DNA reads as TGTGCCAGCAGTTTAAAGGATCCAGGGTATAGCAATCAGCCCCAGCATTTT. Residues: CASSLKDPGYSNQPQHF.

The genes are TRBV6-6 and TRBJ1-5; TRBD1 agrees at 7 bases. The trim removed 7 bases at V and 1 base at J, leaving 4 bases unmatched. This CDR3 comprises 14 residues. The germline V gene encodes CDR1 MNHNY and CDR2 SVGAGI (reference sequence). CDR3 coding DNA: TGTGCCAGCACAGGGGGACAGAGCAATCAGCCCCAGCATTTT. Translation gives CASTGGQSNQPQHF.

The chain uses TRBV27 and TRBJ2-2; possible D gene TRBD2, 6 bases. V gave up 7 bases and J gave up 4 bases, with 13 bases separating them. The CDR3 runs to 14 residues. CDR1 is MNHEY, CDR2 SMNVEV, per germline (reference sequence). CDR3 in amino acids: CASMVGRGTGELFF. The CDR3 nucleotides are TGTGCCAGCATGGTCGGGCGGGGCACCGGGGAGCTGTTTTTT.

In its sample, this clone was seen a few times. The CDR3 sequence: CASSQADRDGSSAFF. CDR3 coding DNA: TGCGCCAGCAGCCAAGCGGACAGGGACGGGTCTAGCGCTTTCTTT. This chain uses TRBV4-1 with TRBJ1-1; TRBD1 matches 8 bases. V shed 1 base and J 11 bases; nucleotides not matched to a gene: 12. This CDR3 comprises 15 residues. From germline, CDR1 is MGHRA and CDR2 YSYEKL.

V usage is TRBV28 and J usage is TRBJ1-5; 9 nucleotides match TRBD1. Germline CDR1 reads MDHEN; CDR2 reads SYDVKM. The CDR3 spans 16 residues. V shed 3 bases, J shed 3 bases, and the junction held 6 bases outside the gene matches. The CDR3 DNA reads TGTGCCAGCAGTTTGGACAGGGGCGTTAACAATCAGCCCCAGCATTTT. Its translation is CASSLDRGVNNQPQHF.

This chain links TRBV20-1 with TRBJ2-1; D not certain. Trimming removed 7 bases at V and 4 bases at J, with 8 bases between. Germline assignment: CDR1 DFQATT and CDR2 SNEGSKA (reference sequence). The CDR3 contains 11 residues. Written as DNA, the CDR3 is TGCAGTGGTGCATTATACAATGAGCAGTTCTTC. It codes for CSGALYNEQFF.